Listed below are T cell receptor beta chains from one sample, sequenced in a study of T cell responses to AZD1222 COVID-19 vaccine. Sequenced by immunoSEQ multiplex PCR; TCRdb stores in-frame clones only, minus some. The table lists around 200,000 clones, 85% to 90% of them singletons. Sequencing used peripheral blood, obtained on day 0 of AZD1222 vaccination. Receptors were obtained from an adult in good health. CDR3s include the opening cysteine and the closing phenylalanine or tryptophan. A D gene is named only where the DNA matches it firmly. The size entry is marked missing in some rows and otherwise reads once, few, many or a size class.

j_call: TRBJ1-1
v_call: TRBV19
clone_size: .
d_call: .
cdr3_nt: TGTGCCAGTAGTCACAGGACAAGGAACACTGAAGCTTTCTTT
cdr3_aa: CASSHRTRNTEAFF

j_call: TRBJ2-5
v_call: TRBV10-3
clone_size: .
d_call: .
cdr3_nt: TGTGCCATCAGCCCGACTAGGTTGCAAGAGACCCAGTACTTC
cdr3_aa: CAISPTRLQETQYF

j_call: TRBJ1-1
v_call: TRBV14
clone_size: .
d_call: .
cdr3_nt: TGTGCCAGCAGCCCCAACGGACGGATGAACACTGAAGCTTTCTTT
cdr3_aa: CASSPNGRMNTEAFF

j_call: TRBJ1-3
v_call: TRBV4-1
clone_size: .
d_call: .
cdr3_nt: TGCGCCAGCAGCCAAGGGGGTAGGGGAGAGACTGGAAACACCATATATTTT
cdr3_aa: CASSQGGRGETGNTIYF

j_call: TRBJ1-2
v_call: TRBV27
clone_size: .
d_call: .
cdr3_nt: TGTGCCAGCAGAGCGGCTAAACTAGGGAGCCTTCCCTATGGCTACACCTTC
cdr3_aa: CASRAAKLGSLPYGYTF

j_call: TRBJ1-1
v_call: TRBV7-3
clone_size: .
d_call: .
cdr3_nt: TGTGCCAGCAGCTTACAAGGTGACCCGGGCACTGAAGCTTTCTTT
cdr3_aa: CASSLQGDPGTEAFF

j_call: TRBJ2-2
v_call: TRBV9
clone_size: .
d_call: .
cdr3_nt: TGTGCCAGCAGCGTAGCGGCGAACACCGGGGAGCTGTTTTTT
cdr3_aa: CASSVAANTGELFF

j_call: TRBJ2-1
v_call: TRBV11-3
clone_size: .
d_call: .
cdr3_nt: TGTGCCAGCAGCGAGGGGAGCTCCTACAATGAGCAGTTCTTC
cdr3_aa: CASSEGSSYNEQFF

j_call: TRBJ1-2
v_call: TRBV7-2
clone_size: .
d_call: .
cdr3_nt: TGTGCCAGCAGCTTGGGCAGGTGGTATGGCTACACCTTC
cdr3_aa: CASSLGRWYGYTF

j_call: TRBJ1-4
v_call: TRBV11-3
clone_size: .
d_call: .
cdr3_nt: TGTGCCAGCAGCATCGAGGATGAAAAACTGTTTTTT
cdr3_aa: CASSIEDEKLFF

j_call: TRBJ2-2
v_call: TRBV10-3
clone_size: .
d_call: TRBD1
cdr3_nt: TGTGCCATCAGTGACCCAGGGGGGAACACCGGGGAGCTGTTTTTT
cdr3_aa: CAISDPGGNTGELFF

j_call: TRBJ1-5
v_call: TRBV7-2
clone_size: .
d_call: .
cdr3_nt: TGTGCCAGCAGCTTAGGGATACAGGGAAATCAGCCCCAGCATTTT
cdr3_aa: CASSLGIQGNQPQHF

j_call: TRBJ1-6
v_call: TRBV19
clone_size: .
d_call: .
cdr3_nt: TGTGCCTCCACGAGGGAGGTTGGATACTCACCCCTCCACTTT
cdr3_aa: CASTREVGYSPLHF

j_call: TRBJ1-1
v_call: TRBV27
clone_size: .
d_call: .
cdr3_nt: TGTGCCAGCCAAAATAGGAGGGGGGCGTCTGAAGCTTTCTTT
cdr3_aa: CASQNRRGASEAFF

j_call: TRBJ2-7
v_call: TRBV18
clone_size: .
d_call: TRBD1
cdr3_nt: TGTGCCAGCTCACCGGGACAGGGGGCCTACGAGCAGTACTTC
cdr3_aa: CASSPGQGAYEQYF

j_call: TRBJ1-6
v_call: TRBV7-9
clone_size: .
d_call: .
cdr3_nt: TGTGCCAGCAGTTCAGTCAGACCCCTCCACTTT
cdr3_aa: CASSSVRPLHF

j_call: TRBJ2-3
v_call: TRBV24-1
clone_size: .
d_call: TRBD2
cdr3_nt: TGTGCCACCAGTGGGACTAGCGGAATATCCACAGATACGCAGTATTTT
cdr3_aa: CATSGTSGISTDTQYF

j_call: TRBJ1-1
v_call: TRBV7-3
clone_size: .
d_call: TRBD1
cdr3_nt: TGTGCCAGCAGCCCTACAGGGGGCACTGAAGCTTTCTTT
cdr3_aa: CASSPTGGTEAFF

j_call: TRBJ1-6
v_call: TRBV7-3
clone_size: .
d_call: .
cdr3_nt: TGTGCCAGCAGCTTAACGCCGGGGTATAATTCACCCCTCCACTTT
cdr3_aa: CASSLTPGYNSPLHF

j_call: TRBJ2-1
v_call: TRBV28
clone_size: .
d_call: .
cdr3_nt: TGTGCCAGCGGGGGGGCCGATGAGCAGTTCTTC
cdr3_aa: CASGGADEQFF

j_call: TRBJ2-1
v_call: TRBV7-9
clone_size: few
d_call: TRBD1
cdr3_nt: TGTGCCAGCAGCTTAGAATCGACAGGGGCTGATCGGTTCTTC
cdr3_aa: CASSLESTGADRFF

j_call: TRBJ1-2
v_call: TRBV3-1/TRBV3-2
clone_size: .
d_call: .
cdr3_nt: TGTGCCAGCAGCCAGGCTGGACAACCGAACTATGGCTACACCTTC
cdr3_aa: CASSQAGQPNYGYTF

j_call: TRBJ2-7
v_call: TRBV6-5
clone_size: .
d_call: .
cdr3_nt: TGTGCCAGCGTCTCATCGGGGGCGCAGCAGTACTTC
cdr3_aa: CASVSSGAQQYF

j_call: TRBJ2-5
v_call: TRBV7-2
clone_size: .
d_call: .
cdr3_nt: TGTGCCAGCAGCCGTGGCGGGTCGTACCAAGAGACCCAGTACTTC
cdr3_aa: CASSRGGSYQETQYF

j_call: TRBJ1-5
v_call: TRBV30
clone_size: .
d_call: .
cdr3_nt: TGTGCCCTAGCCGGGGTCGGGCGCAATCAGCCCCAGCATTTT
cdr3_aa: CALAGVGRNQPQHF

j_call: TRBJ2-7
v_call: TRBV28
clone_size: .
d_call: .
cdr3_nt: TGTGCCAGCAGTTTCGAGATGGCGGGGAGCTCCTACGAGCAGTACTTC
cdr3_aa: CASSFEMAGSSYEQYF

j_call: TRBJ2-2
v_call: TRBV19
clone_size: .
d_call: .
cdr3_nt: TGTGCCAGCCTCCCCGGGGGTACCGGGGAGCTGTTTTTT
cdr3_aa: CASLPGGTGELFF

j_call: TRBJ2-7
v_call: TRBV11-1
clone_size: .
d_call: TRBD1
cdr3_nt: TGTGCCAGCAGCCCGGGGACAGCCACCCTCTCCGAGCAGTACTTC
cdr3_aa: CASSPGTATLSEQYF

j_call: TRBJ2-3
v_call: TRBV5-4
clone_size: .
d_call: TRBD2
cdr3_nt: TGTGCCAGCAGCGCTACTAGCGGTAGCACAGATACGCAGTATTTT
cdr3_aa: CASSATSGSTDTQYF

j_call: TRBJ1-1
v_call: TRBV4-1
clone_size: .
d_call: .
cdr3_nt: TGCGCCAGCAGCCAACCCACGCATCTGGCTGAAGCTTTCTTT
cdr3_aa: CASSQPTHLAEAFF

j_call: TRBJ2-2
v_call: TRBV2
clone_size: .
d_call: .
cdr3_nt: TGTGCCAGCAGTGAGTTCGGGTACACCGGGGAGCTGTTTTTT
cdr3_aa: CASSEFGYTGELFF

j_call: TRBJ2-7
v_call: TRBV9
clone_size: once
d_call: TRBD2
cdr3_nt: TGTGCCAGCAGCGTAGGCGGGAGCCGGGGTGAGCAGTACTTC
cdr3_aa: CASSVGGSRGEQYF

j_call: TRBJ1-1
v_call: TRBV6-6
clone_size: .
d_call: TRBD1
cdr3_nt: TGTGCCAGCAGCCCCGGACAGGGGGTTAAAGCTTTCTTT
cdr3_aa: CASSPGQGVKAFF

j_call: TRBJ1-1
v_call: TRBV20-1
clone_size: .
d_call: .
cdr3_nt: TGCAGTGCTACCCCCATTGTAGAAGCTTTCTTT
cdr3_aa: CSATPIVEAFF

j_call: TRBJ2-3
v_call: TRBV7-6
clone_size: .
d_call: .
cdr3_nt: TGTGCCAGCAGCTTCAGTGGGGGGGGCGTCGCGGCAGATACGCAGTATTTT
cdr3_aa: CASSFSGGGVAADTQYF

j_call: TRBJ2-3
v_call: TRBV7-9
clone_size: .
d_call: TRBD2
cdr3_nt: TGTGCCAGCAGCATATCTAGCGGCGACACAGATACGCAGTATTTT
cdr3_aa: CASSISSGDTDTQYF

j_call: TRBJ2-2
v_call: TRBV27
clone_size: .
d_call: TRBD1
cdr3_nt: TGTGCCAGCAGTTCCCAGACAGGGTCGTTCGACGGGGAGCTGTTTTTT
cdr3_aa: CASSSQTGSFDGELFF

j_call: TRBJ1-1
v_call: TRBV9
clone_size: .
d_call: .
cdr3_nt: TGTGCCAGCAGCGTAGACGGGGGTGAAGCTTTCTTT
cdr3_aa: CASSVDGGEAFF

j_call: TRBJ2-7
v_call: TRBV15
clone_size: .
d_call: .
cdr3_nt: TGTGCCACCAGCAGAGATGGGCCCTACGAGCAGTACTTC
cdr3_aa: CATSRDGPYEQYF

j_call: TRBJ2-7
v_call: TRBV29-1
clone_size: .
d_call: .
cdr3_nt: TGCAGCGTTGTTGAGAGGGGGTCCTACGAGCAGTACTTC
cdr3_aa: CSVVERGSYEQYF

j_call: TRBJ2-7
v_call: TRBV29-1
clone_size: .
d_call: TRBD1
cdr3_nt: TGCAGCGTTGAAACGGGACAGATCTACGAGCAGTACTTC
cdr3_aa: CSVETGQIYEQYF

j_call: TRBJ1-4
v_call: TRBV25-1
clone_size: once
d_call: .
cdr3_nt: TGTGCCAGCAGGGCCGAAGACGGGGAAAAACTGTTTTTT
cdr3_aa: CASRAEDGEKLFF

j_call: TRBJ2-7
v_call: TRBV7-7
clone_size: .
d_call: .
cdr3_nt: TGTGCCAGCAGCCCTCAACCAGGCCCACACTCCTACGAGCAGTACTTC
cdr3_aa: CASSPQPGPHSYEQYF

j_call: TRBJ2-2
v_call: TRBV23-1
clone_size: .
d_call: .
cdr3_nt: TGCGCCAGCAGTCCCCTAATCAGCCCGAACACCGGGGAGCTGTTTTTT
cdr3_aa: CASSPLISPNTGELFF

j_call: TRBJ1-4
v_call: TRBV5-4
clone_size: once
d_call: TRBD1
cdr3_nt: TGTGCCAGCAGCTATTGGACAGGGGCCCCGAATGAAAAACTGTTTTTT
cdr3_aa: CASSYWTGAPNEKLFF

j_call: TRBJ2-3
v_call: TRBV11-2
clone_size: .
d_call: .
cdr3_nt: TGTGCCAGCAGCTCAATCTTACGCGATACGCAGTATTTT
cdr3_aa: CASSSILRDTQYF

j_call: TRBJ2-1
v_call: TRBV7-9
clone_size: .
d_call: TRBD2
cdr3_nt: TGTGCCAGCAGCTTGGGACTAGCGGTCTCCTACAATGAGCAGTTCTTC
cdr3_aa: CASSLGLAVSYNEQFF

j_call: TRBJ1-6
v_call: TRBV2
clone_size: .
d_call: .
cdr3_nt: TGTGCCAGCGAAAACAGGGTGGGGGCAAATTCACCCCTCCACTTT
cdr3_aa: CASENRVGANSPLHF

j_call: TRBJ2-7
v_call: TRBV28
clone_size: .
d_call: .
cdr3_nt: TGTGCCAGCAGTTTTTCAGGGAGCGAGCAGTACTTC
cdr3_aa: CASSFSGSEQYF

j_call: TRBJ1-5
v_call: TRBV9
clone_size: few
d_call: .
cdr3_nt: TGTGCCAGCAGCGTGGGGAGCAATGGAAATCAGCCCCAGCATTTT
cdr3_aa: CASSVGSNGNQPQHF

j_call: TRBJ2-7
v_call: TRBV12-2
clone_size: .
d_call: .
cdr3_nt: TGTGCAAGTCGCTTGGACGGGCTCCAATCCTCCTACGAGCAGTACTTC
cdr3_aa: CASRLDGLQSSYEQYF

j_call: TRBJ2-7
v_call: TRBV2
clone_size: .
d_call: TRBD1
cdr3_nt: TGTGCCAGCAGCGCTGGACAGGCCTACGAGCAGTACTTC
cdr3_aa: CASSAGQAYEQYF

j_call: TRBJ2-7
v_call: TRBV4-1
clone_size: .
d_call: .
cdr3_nt: TGCGCCAGCAGCCAAGACCAGGCGAGAAGCTCCTACGAGCAGTACTTC
cdr3_aa: CASSQDQARSSYEQYF

j_call: TRBJ1-1
v_call: TRBV10-2
clone_size: .
d_call: .
cdr3_nt: TGCGCCAGCCAGGCCAACTTAAACACTGAAGCTTTCTTT
cdr3_aa: CASQANLNTEAFF

j_call: TRBJ1-3
v_call: TRBV5-4
clone_size: once
d_call: TRBD1
cdr3_nt: TGTGCCAGCAGTCAAACAGGGGTTTTTGGAAACACCATATATTTT
cdr3_aa: CASSQTGVFGNTIYF